The table lists the clone carrying this TCR beta chain with a count of one. Its antigen is still unknown. Libraries were prepared by immunoSEQ multiplex PCR; TCRdb keeps only in-frame clonotypes and omits some of them. The sample lists tens of thousands of clones, approximately 84% occurring once. Every one of the patients relapsed after autologous stem cell transplantation (brentuximab vedotin exposure was variable). Patients' outcomes at their best amounted to complete response, partial response or progressive disease. These data are taken from a study of PD-1 blockade in classical Hodgkin lymphoma. General study points: Patients who initiated nivolumab within 1 year of ASCT were excluded. Newly diagnosed patients were reported to exhibit reduced baseline TCR diversity relative to healthy donors. With CD4+ cells, TCR diversity rose significantly by C4D1, but not with CD8+ cells.

The V and J ends lost 1 base and 3 bases respectively, with 6 bases between them. This CDR3 is 13 amino acids long. Germline V gives CDR1 SGHTA, CDR2 FQGTGA. The rearrangement uses TRBV7-3 and TRBJ1-1; D is unresolved. The sequence was collected from a human donor with classical Hodgkin lymphoma. The source was peripheral blood mononuclear cells (PBMCs), collected at baseline. In DNA, the CDR3 is TGTGCCAGCAGCTTAAGACCCGACACTGAAGCTTTCTTT. Translated, it gives CASSLRPDTEAFF.